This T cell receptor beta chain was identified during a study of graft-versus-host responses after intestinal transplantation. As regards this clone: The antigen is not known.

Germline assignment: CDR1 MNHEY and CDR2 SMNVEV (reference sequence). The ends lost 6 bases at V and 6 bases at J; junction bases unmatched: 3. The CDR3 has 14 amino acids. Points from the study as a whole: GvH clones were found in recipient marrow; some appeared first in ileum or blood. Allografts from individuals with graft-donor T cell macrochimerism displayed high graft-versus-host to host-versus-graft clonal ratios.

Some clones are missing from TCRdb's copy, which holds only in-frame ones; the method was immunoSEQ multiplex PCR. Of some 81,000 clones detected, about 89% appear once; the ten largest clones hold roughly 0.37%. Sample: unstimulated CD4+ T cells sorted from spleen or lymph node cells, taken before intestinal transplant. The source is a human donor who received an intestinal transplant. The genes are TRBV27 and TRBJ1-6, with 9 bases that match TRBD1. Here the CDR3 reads CASRLGQGNSPLHF. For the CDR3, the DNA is TGTGCCAGCAGGCTGGGACAGGGTAATTCACCCCTCCACTTT.